This passage covers 28 T cell receptor beta chains from one sample sequenced in a study of graft-versus-host responses after intestinal transplantation. TCRdb's copy holds only in-frame clones and misses some; the assay was immunoSEQ multiplex PCR. Here the sample spans about 81,000 clones, approximately 90% being singletons. Their specific antigens are unknown. This specimen was unstimulated CD4+ T cells sorted from spleen or lymph node cells, taken before transplant. These TCRs come from a human donor who was the organ donor for an intestinal transplant.

The chain uses TRBV30 and TRBJ2-7, with D maybe TRBD1 (6 bases). V lost 8 bases and J 3 bases, leaving 26 bases between the germline ends. CDR3 length equals 16 residues. Germline V gene data show CDR1 as GTSNPN and CDR2 as SVGIG (reference sequence). Written as DNA, the CDR3 is TGTGCCCTAAAACCGACCGGGCAGGGGTTGAGCTACGAGCAGTACTTC. Amino acid sequence: CALKPTGQGLSYEQYF. The whole variable domain, remainder taken from reference TRBV30 and TRBJ2-7, is SQTIHQWPATLVQPVGSPLSLECTVEGTSNPNLYWYRQAAGRGLQLLFYSVGIGQISSEVPQNLSASRPQDRQFILSSKKLLLSDSGFYLCALKPTGQGLSYEQYFGPGTRLTVT.

The rearrangement uses TRBV28 and TRBJ1-1; no clear D. The V end lost 3 bases, the J end lost 3 bases, and 8 bases lay between the germline ends. The CDR3 is 13 residues long. CDR1 and CDR2 (germline): MDHEN, SYDVKM. The CDR3 protein is CASSLATYTEAFF. CDR3 in DNA: TGTGCCAGCAGTTTGGCAACCTACACTGAAGCTTTCTTT.

This chain links TRBV5-8 with TRBJ2-2; D is ambiguous. CDR3 length: 16 amino acids. V lost 0 bases, J lost 0 bases, and 9 bases lay in between. CDR1 is SGHTS, CDR2 YDEGEE, per germline. The CDR3 is CASSLGQMANTGELFF. In DNA, the CDR3 is TGTGCCAGCAGCTTGGGGCAGATGGCGAACACCGGGGAGCTGTTTTTT.

The chain carries TRBV5-6 and TRBJ2-1; 7 bases line up with TRBD2. Trimming cost V 4 bases and J 8 bases; bases outside gene matches: 12. Germline lookup yields CDR1 SGHDT and CDR2 YYEEEE. The CDR3 length is 15 residues. CDR3 residues: CASSPELARVDEQFF. The CDR3, as DNA: TGTGCCAGCAGCCCGGAACTAGCGAGGGTCGATGAGCAGTTCTTC.

The rearrangement uses TRBV7-2 and TRBJ2-1; D uncertain. CDR3 length: 12 residues. From germline, CDR1 is SGHTA and CDR2 FQGNSA. V lost 3 bases to trimming and J lost 8 bases, with 8 bases between them. The CDR3 spells CASSFPGYEQFF. The CDR3 region has the DNA TGTGCCAGCAGCTTCCCCGGGTATGAGCAGTTCTTC. The full variable domain, completed using reference TRBV7-2 and TRBJ2-1, is GAGVSQSPSNKVTEKGKDVELRCDPISGHTALYWYRQSLGQGLEFLIYFQGNSAPDKSGLPSDRFSAERTGGSVSTLTIQRTQQEDSAVYLCASSFPGYEQFFGPGTRLTVL.

V is TRBV30 and J is TRBJ1-1; no clear D gene. Trimming shortened V by 3 bases and J by 7 bases, and 12 bases separated the two germline ends. The CDR3 contains 12 residues. Germline values: CDR1 GTSNPN, CDR2 SVGIG (reference sequence). In DNA form, the CDR3 reads TGTGCCTGGAGAGCGCAGTACAATGAAGCTTTCTTT. Encoded protein: CAWRAQYNEAFF.

This clone was seen just once. The chain couples TRBV18 to TRBJ1-5; D gene unclear. Germline V lookup: CDR1 KGHSH, CDR2 LQKENI. The CDR3 totals 13 residues. The germline V and J ends were trimmed by 3 bases and 3 bases, with 6 bases remaining between them. In DNA, the CDR3 is TGTGCCAGCTCACCTCAGGACAATCAGCCCCAGCATTTT. Protein product: CASSPQDNQPQHF. Based on the CDR3 plus reference TRBV18 and TRBJ1-5, the full variable domain is NAGVMQNPRHLVRRRGQEARLRCSPMKGHSHVYWYRQLPEEGLKFMVYLQKENIIDESGMPKERFSAEFPKEGPSILRIQQVVRGDSAAYFCASSPQDNQPQHFGDGTRLSIL.

The chain carries TRBV6-1 and TRBJ1-5; D call uncertain. V gave up 7 bases and J gave up 1 base, with 14 bases separating them. This CDR3 region has 15 residues. CDR1 is MNHNS, CDR2 SASEGT, per germline. CDR3 residues: CASNPGSESNQPQHF. The CDR3 DNA is TGTGCCAGCAACCCCGGGTCTGAGAGCAATCAGCCCCAGCATTTT.

J is TRBJ2-3 and V is TRBV7-3; no definite D call. Germline loops: CDR1 SGHTA, CDR2 FQGTGA. V was trimmed by 5 bases and J by 4 bases, leaving 10 bases between them. This CDR3 comprises 13 residues. The CDR3 here is CASSQGGADTQYF. As DNA, the CDR3 is TGTGCCAGCAGCCAAGGTGGAGCAGATACGCAGTATTTT.

The V call is TRBV6-6, the J call TRBJ2-7; D perhaps matches TRBD1 (5 bases). Germline V gene lookup returns CDR1 MNHNY and CDR2 SVGAGI (reference sequence). V was clipped by 5 bases and J by 4 bases, with 12 bases between them. This CDR3 is built from 13 residues. CDR3 DNA sequence: TGTGCCAGCAGTCCTCAGGGCAGGTACGAGCAGTACTTC. It translates to CASSPQGRYEQYF.

This clone appeared once. The V gene is TRBV28, the J gene TRBJ2-7; 7 bases match TRBD1. V lost 4 bases and J lost 0; bases outside the gene matches: 0. Germline assignment: CDR1 MDHEN and CDR2 SYDVKM. CDR3 length: 13 residues. Here the CDR3 DNA reads TGTGCCAGCAGTTGGGACAGCTCCTACGAGCAGTACTTC. As protein: CASSWDSSYEQYF.

This clone was counted a single time. The chain has TRBV6-6 and TRBJ2-7, with D perhaps matching TRBD1 (6 bases). There are 16 residues in the CDR3. Trimming removed 0 bases at V and 3 bases at J, with 15 bases between. Germline CDR1 reads MNHNY; CDR2 reads SVGAGI (reference sequence). The CDR3: CASSYSGQGLYYEQYF. CDR3 nucleotide sequence: TGTGCCAGCAGTTACTCGGGCCAGGGGCTTTACTACGAGCAGTACTTC.

The CDR3 sequence: CASSYPGTGEQFF. The CDR3 DNA sequence: TGTGCCAGCAGTTACCCTGGGACAGGGGAGCAGTTCTTC. The chain links TRBV6-5 to TRBJ2-1; 9 nucleotides agree with TRBD1. CDR3 length: 13 amino acids. The trim removed 2 bases at V and 10 bases at J, leaving 3 bases unmatched. The V gene's germline CDR1 is MNHEY and CDR2 SVGAGI.

The chain links TRBV11-2 to TRBJ2-7, with D possibly TRBD1 on 5 matching bases. The CDR3 contains 15 residues. V gave up 0 bases and J gave up 2 bases, with 11 bases separating them. Germline CDR1 reads SGHAT; CDR2 reads FQNNGV. The CDR3 region is CASSLERTPTYEQYF. As DNA, the CDR3 is TGTGCCAGCAGCTTAGAAAGGACACCGACCTACGAGCAGTACTTC.

This chain joins TRBV28 and TRBJ2-1, with TRBD2 matching over 14 bases. With 2 bases clipped from V and 7 bases from J, the junction kept 1 base outside the gene matches. This CDR3 comprises 15 residues. Germline lookup yields CDR1 MDHEN and CDR2 SYDVKM. The CDR3 protein is CASSLRLAGGNEQFF. The CDR3 DNA sequence: TGTGCCAGCAGTTTAAGACTAGCGGGAGGGAATGAGCAGTTCTTC.

This chain uses TRBV9 with TRBJ2-1; 12 nucleotides line up with TRBD2. There are 15 residues in the CDR3. The germline V gene has CDR1 SGDLS and CDR2 YYNGEE. The V gene end was trimmed by 1 base and the J gene end by 8 bases; junction bases not matched to a gene: 4. Here the CDR3 reads CASSVSSGRVDEQFF. CDR3 DNA: TGTGCCAGCAGCGTATCTAGCGGGAGGGTAGATGAGCAGTTCTTC.

The chain recombines TRBV14 with TRBJ1-2, with a tentative D call TRBD1 (5 bases). This CDR3 comprises 15 residues. Germline CDR1 is SGHDN and CDR2 is FVKESK. V dropped 0 bases and J dropped 2 bases, with 10 bases sitting between them. In DNA form, the CDR3 reads TGTGCCAGCAGCCAAGAACCAGGGCAAAACTATGGCTACACCTTC. It yields the protein CASSQEPGQNYGYTF.

The rearrangement uses TRBV7-3 and TRBJ2-3, with D perhaps matching TRBD2 (5 bases). Germline V gene sequence: CDR1 SGHTA, CDR2 FQGTGA. This CDR3 is 14 amino acids long. V shed 4 bases and J shed 2 bases, with 10 bases lying between them. The CDR3 region is CASSSGLATDTQYF. The CDR3 region has the DNA TGTGCCAGCAGCTCCGGACTCGCCACAGATACGCAGTATTTT.

V and J are TRBV29-1 and TRBJ2-1; the D gene is possibly TRBD2 (7 bases). CDR1 SQVTM and CDR2 ANQGSEA come from the germline V gene. V shed 4 bases and J shed 4 bases, with 20 bases lying between them. The CDR3 consists of 16 residues. The CDR3 DNA is TGCAGCGTTGTTCTTCCTGGGGGGGGACATTACAATGAGCAGTTCTTC. Translating it yields CSVVLPGGGHYNEQFF.

The rearrangement uses TRBV9 and TRBJ2-7, with a tentative D call TRBD2 (5 bases). The V and J ends lost 4 bases and 3 bases respectively, with 14 bases between them. Germline assignment: CDR1 SGDLS and CDR2 YYNGEE. There are 14 residues in the CDR3. The CDR3 protein is CASSSRNGIYEQYF. In nucleotides, the CDR3 is TGTGCCAGCAGCTCCCGGAACGGGATCTACGAGCAGTACTTC.

The chain combines TRBV6-1 with TRBJ1-1, with unresolved D. The CDR3 sequence is 16 residues long. Germline-derived CDR1 and CDR2 are MNHNS and SASEGT. Trimming removed 2 bases at V and 0 bases at J, with 13 bases between. The CDR3 nucleotides read TGTGCCAGCAGTGAAAATTGGTACACCGTGAACACTGAAGCTTTCTTT. As protein: CASSENWYTVNTEAFF.

The V call is TRBV9, the J call TRBJ2-1; 8 positions match TRBD2. Germline lookup yields CDR1 SGDLS and CDR2 YYNGEE. With 4 bases clipped from V and 7 bases from J, the junction kept 16 bases outside the gene matches. CDR3 size: 17 residues. The CDR3 bases are TGTGCCAGCAGCCAAACCGGGGGGGGAGGGCCTTGGAATGAGCAGTTCTTC. It codes for CASSQTGGGGPWNEQFF.

This clone was observed once. The chain couples TRBV29-1 to TRBJ2-7, with D tentatively TRBD1 (5 bases). This CDR3 is built from 11 residues. The germline V gene encodes CDR1 SQVTM and CDR2 ANQGSEA. V lost 4 bases to trimming and J lost 2 bases, with 6 bases between them. The CDR3 bases are TGCAGCGTTGCAGGGACCTACGAGCAGTACTTC. Translating it yields CSVAGTYEQYF.

The chain carries TRBV10-3 and TRBJ2-7, with 10 bases that match TRBD2. This CDR3 contains 15 residues. The germline CDR1 and CDR2 sequences are ENHRY and SYGVKD. With 0 bases clipped from V and 7 bases from J, the junction kept 6 bases outside the gene matches. CDR3 in amino acids: CAISESLAGVDEQYF. Written as DNA, the CDR3 is TGTGCCATCAGTGAGTCCCTAGCGGGAGTGGATGAGCAGTACTTC.

This chain links TRBV14 with TRBJ2-7, with 13 bases matching TRBD2. Per the germline V gene, CDR1 is SGHDN and CDR2 is FVKESK. Trimming at V came to 3 bases and at J to 3 bases, leaving 14 bases not matched to a gene. The CDR3 is 19 residues long. CDR3 sequence reads: CASSHAGTSGNVGRYEQYF. In nucleotides, the CDR3 is TGTGCCAGCAGCCACGCCGGGACTAGCGGGAATGTGGGGCGCTACGAGCAGTACTTC.

The J gene is TRBJ1-2, the V gene TRBV7-2; TRBD1 matches at 9 bases. The CDR3 extends over 14 amino acids. After removal of 2 bases from V and 6 bases from J, the junction contained 4 bases not matched to a gene. CDR1 SGHTA and CDR2 FQGNSA come from the germline V gene. In DNA form, the CDR3 reads TGTGCCAGCAGCTTATCTAGGACAGGGGATGGCTACACCTTC. Its protein is CASSLSRTGDGYTF. The entire variable domain, with the rest obtained from reference TRBV7-2 and TRBJ1-2, is as follows: GAGVSQSPSNKVTEKGKDVELRCDPISGHTALYWYRQSLGQGLEFLIYFQGNSAPDKSGLPSDRFSAERTGGSVSTLTIQRTQQEDSAVYLCASSLSRTGDGYTFGSGTRLTVV.

J is TRBJ1-2 and V is TRBV7-8; no clear D. This CDR3 has 13 residues. V shed 4 bases and J shed 0 bases, with 6 bases lying between them. Germline loops: CDR1 SGHVS, CDR2 FQNEAQ. The CDR3 loop reads CASSSGANYGYTF. As DNA, the CDR3 is TGTGCCAGCAGCTCCGGGGCTAACTATGGCTACACCTTC.

V gene TRBV29-1 combines with J gene TRBJ1-2; 7 bases align to TRBD1. This CDR3 has 13 residues. From germline, CDR1 is SQVTM and CDR2 ANQGSEA. V dropped 7 bases and J dropped 4; count of bases not matched to a gene: 9. The chain's CDR3 is CSAYGDRTYGYTF. The CDR3 DNA follows: TGCAGCGCCTACGGGGACAGAACCTATGGCTACACCTTC.